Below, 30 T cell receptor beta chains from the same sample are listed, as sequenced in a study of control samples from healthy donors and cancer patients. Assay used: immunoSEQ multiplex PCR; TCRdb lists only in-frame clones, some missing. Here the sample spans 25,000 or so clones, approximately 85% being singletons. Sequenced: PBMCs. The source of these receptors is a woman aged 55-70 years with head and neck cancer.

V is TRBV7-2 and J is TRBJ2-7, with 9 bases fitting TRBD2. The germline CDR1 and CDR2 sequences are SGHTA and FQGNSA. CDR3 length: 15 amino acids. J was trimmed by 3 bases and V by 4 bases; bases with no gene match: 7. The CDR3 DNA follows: TGTGCCAGCAGCTCGTCGGGACTAGCATACTACGAGCAGTACTTC. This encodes CASSSSGLAYYEQYF.

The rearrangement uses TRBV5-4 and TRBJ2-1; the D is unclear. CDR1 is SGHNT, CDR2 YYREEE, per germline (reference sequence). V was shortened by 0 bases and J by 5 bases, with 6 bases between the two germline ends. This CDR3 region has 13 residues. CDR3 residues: CASSLVSNNEQFF. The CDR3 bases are TGTGCCAGCAGCTTGGTGTCTAACAATGAGCAGTTCTTC.

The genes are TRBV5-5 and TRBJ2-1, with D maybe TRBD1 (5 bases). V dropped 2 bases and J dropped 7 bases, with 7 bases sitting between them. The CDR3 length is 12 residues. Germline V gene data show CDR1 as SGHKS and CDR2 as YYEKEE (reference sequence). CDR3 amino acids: CASSFHRNEQFF. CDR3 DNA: TGTGCCAGCAGCTTTCACAGGAATGAGCAGTTCTTC.

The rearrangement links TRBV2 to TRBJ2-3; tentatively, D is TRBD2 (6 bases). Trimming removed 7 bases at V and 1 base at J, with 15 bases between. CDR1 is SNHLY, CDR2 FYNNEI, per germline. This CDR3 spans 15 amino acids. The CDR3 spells CASTDGGDGTDTQYF. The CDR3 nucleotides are TGTGCCAGCACCGACGGGGGAGACGGCACAGATACGCAGTATTTT.

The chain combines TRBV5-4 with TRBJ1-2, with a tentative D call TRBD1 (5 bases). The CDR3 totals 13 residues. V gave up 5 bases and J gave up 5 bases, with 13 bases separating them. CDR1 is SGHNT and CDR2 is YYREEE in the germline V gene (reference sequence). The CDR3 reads CASRPQGAYGYTF. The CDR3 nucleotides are TGTGCCAGCAGGCCCCAGGGAGCATATGGCTACACCTTC. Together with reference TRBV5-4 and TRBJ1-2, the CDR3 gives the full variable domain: ETGVTQSPTHLIKTRGQQVTLRCSSQSGHNTVSWYQQALGQGPQFIFQYYREEENGRGNFPPRFSGLQFPNYSSELNVNALELDDSALYLCASRPQGAYGYTFGSGTRLTVV.

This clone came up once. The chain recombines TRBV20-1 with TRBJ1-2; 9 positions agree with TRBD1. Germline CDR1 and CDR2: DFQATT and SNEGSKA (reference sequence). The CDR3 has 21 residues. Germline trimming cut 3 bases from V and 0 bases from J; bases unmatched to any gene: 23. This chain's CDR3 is CSASTTGGGDGVRSPNYGYTF. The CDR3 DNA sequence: TGCAGTGCTAGTACGACAGGGGGTGGAGATGGGGTGCGTAGCCCTAACTATGGCTACACCTTC.

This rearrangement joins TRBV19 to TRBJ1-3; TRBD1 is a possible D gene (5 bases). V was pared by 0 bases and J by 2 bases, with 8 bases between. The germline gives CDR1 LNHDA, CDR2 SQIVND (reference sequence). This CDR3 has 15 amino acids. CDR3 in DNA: TGTGCCAGTAGTATAGAGGGGGGAACTGGAAACACCATATATTTT. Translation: CASSIEGGTGNTIYF.

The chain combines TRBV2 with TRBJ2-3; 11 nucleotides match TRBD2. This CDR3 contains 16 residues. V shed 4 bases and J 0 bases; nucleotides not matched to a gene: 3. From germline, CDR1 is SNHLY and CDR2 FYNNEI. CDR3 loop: CASSGRLAGSTDTQYF. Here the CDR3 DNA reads TGTGCCAGCAGTGGGAGACTAGCGGGGAGCACAGATACGCAGTATTTT.

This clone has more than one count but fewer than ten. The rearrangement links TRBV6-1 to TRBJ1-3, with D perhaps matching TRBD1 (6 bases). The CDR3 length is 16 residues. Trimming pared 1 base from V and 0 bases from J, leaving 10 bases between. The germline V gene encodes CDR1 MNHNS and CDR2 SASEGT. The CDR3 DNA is TGTGCCAGCAGTGAAGAGGGGGGAAGCTCTGGAAACACCATATATTTT. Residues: CASSEEGGSSGNTIYF.

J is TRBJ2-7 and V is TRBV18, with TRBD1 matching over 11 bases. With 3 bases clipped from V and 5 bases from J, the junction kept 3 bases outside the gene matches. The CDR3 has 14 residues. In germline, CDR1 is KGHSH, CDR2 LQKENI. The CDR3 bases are TGTGCCAGCTCACCCTGGACAGGGGGCGACGAGCAGTACTTC. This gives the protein CASSPWTGGDEQYF.

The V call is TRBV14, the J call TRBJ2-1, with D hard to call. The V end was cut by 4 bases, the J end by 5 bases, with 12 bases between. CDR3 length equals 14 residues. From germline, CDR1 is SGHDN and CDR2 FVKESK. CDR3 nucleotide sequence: TGTGCCAGCAGCCCCCCCGCGACTCACAATGAGCAGTTCTTC. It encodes CASSPPATHNEQFF.

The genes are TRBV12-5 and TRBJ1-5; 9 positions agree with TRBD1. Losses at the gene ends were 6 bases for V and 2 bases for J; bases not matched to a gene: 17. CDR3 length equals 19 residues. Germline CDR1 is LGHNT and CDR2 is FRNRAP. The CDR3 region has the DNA TGTGCTAGTGGCGATTATAAACAACAGGGGGCGAGGGGCAATCAGCCCCAGCATTTT. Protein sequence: CASGDYKQQGARGNQPQHF.

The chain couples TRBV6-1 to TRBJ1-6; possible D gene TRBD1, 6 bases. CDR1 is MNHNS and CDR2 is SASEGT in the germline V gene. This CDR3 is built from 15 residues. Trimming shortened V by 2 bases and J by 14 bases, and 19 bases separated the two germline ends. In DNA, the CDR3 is TGTGCCAGCAGTGAACCCTTTAGGGGGAAGGAATCCCTCCACTTT. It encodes CASSEPFRGKESLHF.

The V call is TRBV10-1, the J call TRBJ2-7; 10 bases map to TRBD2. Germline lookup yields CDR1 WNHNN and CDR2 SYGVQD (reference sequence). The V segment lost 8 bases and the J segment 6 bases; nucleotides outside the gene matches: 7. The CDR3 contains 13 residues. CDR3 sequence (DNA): TGCGCCAGCGCGGCTAGCGGGAGTTTCGAGCAGTACTTC. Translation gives CASAASGSFEQYF.

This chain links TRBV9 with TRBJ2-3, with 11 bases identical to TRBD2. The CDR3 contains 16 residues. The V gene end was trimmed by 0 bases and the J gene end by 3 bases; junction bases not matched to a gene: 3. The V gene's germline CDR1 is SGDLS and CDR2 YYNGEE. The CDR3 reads CASSVGGLAETDTQYF. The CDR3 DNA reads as TGTGCCAGCAGCGTAGGGGGACTAGCGGAAACAGATACGCAGTATTTT. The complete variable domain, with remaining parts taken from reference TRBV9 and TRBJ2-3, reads DSGVTQTPKHLITATGQRVTLRCSPRSGDLSVYWYQQSLDQGLQFLIQYYNGEERAKGNILERFSAQQFPDLHSELNLSSLELGDSALYFCASSVGGLAETDTQYFGPGTRLTVL.

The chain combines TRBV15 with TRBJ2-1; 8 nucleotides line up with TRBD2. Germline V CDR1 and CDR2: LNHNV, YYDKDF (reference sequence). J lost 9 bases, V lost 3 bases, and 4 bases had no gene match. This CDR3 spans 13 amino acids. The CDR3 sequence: CATSRTSAGEQFF. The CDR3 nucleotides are TGTGCCACCAGCAGGACTAGCGCGGGTGAGCAGTTCTTC.

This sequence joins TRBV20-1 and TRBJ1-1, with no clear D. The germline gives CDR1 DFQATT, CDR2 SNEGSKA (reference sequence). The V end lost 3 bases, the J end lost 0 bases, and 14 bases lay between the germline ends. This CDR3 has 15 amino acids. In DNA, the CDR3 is TGCAGTGCTAGTGGTCTTCAGGAGTTGAACACTGAAGCTTTCTTT. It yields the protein CSASGLQELNTEAFF.

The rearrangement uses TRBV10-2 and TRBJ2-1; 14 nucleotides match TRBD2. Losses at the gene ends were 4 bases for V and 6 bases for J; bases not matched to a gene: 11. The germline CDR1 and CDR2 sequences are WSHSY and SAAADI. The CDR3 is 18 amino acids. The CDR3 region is CASSVSPLTSGRGNEQFF. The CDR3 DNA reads TGCGCCAGCAGTGTCTCCCCCTTGACTAGCGGGAGGGGCAATGAGCAGTTCTTC.

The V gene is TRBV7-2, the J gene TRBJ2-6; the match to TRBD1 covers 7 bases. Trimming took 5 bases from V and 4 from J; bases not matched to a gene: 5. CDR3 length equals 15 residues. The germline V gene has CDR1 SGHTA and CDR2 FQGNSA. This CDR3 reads CASSPTGAGANVLTF. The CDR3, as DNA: TGTGCCAGCAGCCCTACAGGGGCAGGGGCCAACGTCCTGACTTTC.

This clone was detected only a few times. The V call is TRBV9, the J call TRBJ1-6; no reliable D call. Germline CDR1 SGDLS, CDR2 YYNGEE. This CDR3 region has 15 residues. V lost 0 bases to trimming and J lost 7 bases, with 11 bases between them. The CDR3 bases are TGTGCCAGCAGCGTAGGAGGATACGGGAATTCACCCCTCCACTTT. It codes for CASSVGGYGNSPLHF.

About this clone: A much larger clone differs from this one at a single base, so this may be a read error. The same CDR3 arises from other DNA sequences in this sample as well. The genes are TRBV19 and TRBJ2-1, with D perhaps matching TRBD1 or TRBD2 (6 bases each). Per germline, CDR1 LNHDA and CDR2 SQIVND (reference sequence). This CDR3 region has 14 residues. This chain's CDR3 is CASSMGGSYNEQFF. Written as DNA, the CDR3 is TGTGCCAGTAGTATGGGGGGCTCCTACAATGAACAGTTCTTC.

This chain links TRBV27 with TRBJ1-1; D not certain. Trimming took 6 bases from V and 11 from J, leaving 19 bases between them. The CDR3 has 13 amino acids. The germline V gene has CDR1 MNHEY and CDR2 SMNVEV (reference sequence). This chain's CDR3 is CASSFGRLGAAFF. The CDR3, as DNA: TGTGCCAGCAGCTTCGGACGGCTGGGTGCGGCTTTCTTT.

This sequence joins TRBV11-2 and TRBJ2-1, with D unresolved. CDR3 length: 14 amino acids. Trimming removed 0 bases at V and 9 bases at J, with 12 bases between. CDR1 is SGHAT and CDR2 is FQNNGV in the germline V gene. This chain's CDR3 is CASSLDHTFGEQFF. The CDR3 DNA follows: TGTGCCAGCAGCTTAGATCATACCTTCGGTGAGCAGTTCTTC.

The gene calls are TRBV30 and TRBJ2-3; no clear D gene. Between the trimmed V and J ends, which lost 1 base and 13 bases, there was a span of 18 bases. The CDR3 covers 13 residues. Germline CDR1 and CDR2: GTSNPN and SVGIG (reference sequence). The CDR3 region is CAWSAPGLGREYF. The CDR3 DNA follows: TGTGCCTGGAGTGCACCCGGCCTAGGCCGAGAGTATTTT.

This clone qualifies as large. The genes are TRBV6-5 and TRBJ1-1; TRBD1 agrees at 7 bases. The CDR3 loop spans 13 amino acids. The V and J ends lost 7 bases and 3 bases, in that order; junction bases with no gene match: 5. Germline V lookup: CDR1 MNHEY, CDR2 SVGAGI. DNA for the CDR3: TGTGCCAGCACCCCCCAGGGGGACACTGAAGCTTTCTTT. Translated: CASTPQGDTEAFF.

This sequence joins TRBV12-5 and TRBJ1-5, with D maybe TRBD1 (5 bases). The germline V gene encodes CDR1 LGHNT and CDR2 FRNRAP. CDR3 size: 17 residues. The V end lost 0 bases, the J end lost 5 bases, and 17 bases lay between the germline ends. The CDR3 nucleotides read TGTGCTAGTGGTTTGGTACTCACAATAGGGGACCATCAGCCCCAGCATTTT. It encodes CASGLVLTIGDHQPQHF.

In DNA form, the CDR3 reads TGTGCCTGGGACACAGGGTACTATGGCTACACCTTC. Its protein is CAWDTGYYGYTF. The rearrangement joins TRBV30 to TRBJ1-2; D possibly corresponds to TRBD1 (6 bases). V lost 5 bases, J lost 3 bases, and 10 bases lay in between. Germline V lookup: CDR1 GTSNPN, CDR2 SVGIG (reference sequence). The CDR3 has 12 amino acids.

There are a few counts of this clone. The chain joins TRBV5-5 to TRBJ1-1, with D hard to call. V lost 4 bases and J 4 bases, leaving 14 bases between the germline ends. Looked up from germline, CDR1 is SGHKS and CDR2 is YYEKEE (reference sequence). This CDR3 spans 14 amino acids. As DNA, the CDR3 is TGTGCCAGCAGCCCGCCCGGGTCCGGCACTGAAGCTTTCTTT. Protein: CASSPPGSGTEAFF.

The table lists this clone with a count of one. In DNA form, the CDR3 reads TGTGCCAGCAGCACTAGTAGGGGGGGCCACTACGAGCAGTACTTC. Its translation: CASSTSRGGHYEQYF. This chain joins TRBV7-2 and TRBJ2-7; possibly TRBD2 for D (7 bases). Trimming pared 5 bases from V and 3 bases from J, leaving 17 bases between. This CDR3 spans 15 amino acids. Germline assignment: CDR1 SGHTA and CDR2 FQGNSA.

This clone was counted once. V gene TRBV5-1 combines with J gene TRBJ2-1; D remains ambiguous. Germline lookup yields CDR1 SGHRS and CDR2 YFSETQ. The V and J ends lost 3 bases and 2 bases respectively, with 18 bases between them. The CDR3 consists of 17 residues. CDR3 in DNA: TGCGCCAGCAGCTCCGCCGCGGCGGCTGATCCCTACAATGAGCAGTTCTTC. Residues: CASSSAAAADPYNEQFF.